This T cell receptor (beta chain) was profiled in a study of CD8 T cells in ankylosing spondylitis. General observations from the study: What seemed typical of ankylosing spondylitis blood was a TCR beta motif built from about 8 highly homologous variants. There was reportedly significant enrichment of clones that were disease-linked in matched ankylosing spondylitis synovial fluid.

This CDR3 has 14 residues. Germline V gives CDR1 SGHVS, CDR2 FNYEAQ. V lost 5 bases and J 4 bases, leaving 12 bases between the germline ends. This clonotype was counted between two and nine times. Its antigen is unidentified. TCRdb re-analysed the 5' RACE reads in MiXCR, keeping a single row per CDR3 protein. Of a few hundred thousand distinct CDR3 sequences in the sample, 18% were seen once. The sequenced sample was blood, either unsorted or a sorted T cell fraction (not recorded which). J is TRBJ2-1 and V is TRBV7-6; D might be TRBD2 (5 bases). This sequence originates from a male donor with ankylosing spondylitis or in good health (not recorded which). The CDR3 DNA follows: TGTGCCAGCAGCACCTCACTAGGTTACAATGAGCAGTTCTTC. Translating it yields CASSTSLGYNEQFF. Using reference TRBV7-6 and TRBJ2-1 for the parts outside the CDR3, the full variable domain is GAGVSQSPRYKVTKRGQDVALRCDPISGHVSLYWYRQALGQGPEFLTYFNYEAQQDKSGLPNDRFSAERPEGSISTLTIQRTEQRDSAMYRCASSTSLGYNEQFFGPGTRLTVL.